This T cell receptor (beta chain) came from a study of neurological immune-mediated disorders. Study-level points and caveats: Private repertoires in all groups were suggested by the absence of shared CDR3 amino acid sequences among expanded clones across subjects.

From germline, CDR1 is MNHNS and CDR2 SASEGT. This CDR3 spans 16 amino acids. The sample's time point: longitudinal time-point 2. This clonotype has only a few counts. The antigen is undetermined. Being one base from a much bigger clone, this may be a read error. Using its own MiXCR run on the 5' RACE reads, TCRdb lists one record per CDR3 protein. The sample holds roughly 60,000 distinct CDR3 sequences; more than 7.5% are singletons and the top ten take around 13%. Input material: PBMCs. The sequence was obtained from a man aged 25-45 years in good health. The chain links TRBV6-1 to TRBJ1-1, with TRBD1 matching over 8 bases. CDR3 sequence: CACSEWAGGVYTEAFF. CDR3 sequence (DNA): TGTGCCTGCAGTGAATGGGCAGGGGGCGTTTACACTGAAGCTTTCTTT.